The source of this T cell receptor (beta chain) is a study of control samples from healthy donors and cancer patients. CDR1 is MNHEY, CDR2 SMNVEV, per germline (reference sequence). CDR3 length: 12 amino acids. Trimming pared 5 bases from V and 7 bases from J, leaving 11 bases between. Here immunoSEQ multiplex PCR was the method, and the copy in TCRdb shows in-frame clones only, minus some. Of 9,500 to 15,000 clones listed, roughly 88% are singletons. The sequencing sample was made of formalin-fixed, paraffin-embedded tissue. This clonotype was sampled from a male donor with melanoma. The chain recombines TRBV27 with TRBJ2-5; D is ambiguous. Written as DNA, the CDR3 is TGTGCCAGCAGTCCAACTTTAGGGACCCAGTACTTC. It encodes CASSPTLGTQYF.